The text below deals with one TCR beta chain. Its antigen remains undetermined. No clone much larger than this one lies a single base away; base qualities are absent. Donors were healthy HIV-negative adults with no recently reported acute infections or vaccinations. All donors were Caucasian adults living in Nashville, Tennessee, USA. CD4+ T cells were enriched through magnetic negative selection, after which naive cells were positively selected on CD45RA and the remaining negative fraction served as the memory subset. After blood collection by leukapheresis, PBMCs were isolated using Ficoll-Histopaque density gradient centrifugation and then cryopreserved in the vapor phase of liquid nitrogen. Purity and quantity of every magnetically sorted T cell population were checked by analytical flow cytometry. Genomic DNA was isolated from each sorted fraction and quantified by UV absorbance on a Nanodrop 2000c.

Measured from the cysteine to the phenylalanine, the CDR3 is 16 residues long. Just CDR3 DNA is preserved here, 48 bases in frame from base 1. A distance of 13 bases separates the germline ends of V and J, which lose 0 bases and 2 bases respectively. CDR1 and CDR2 are read off the germline V gene as MNHNS and SASEGT. The data originate from a study of shared clonotypes between healthy human individuals (dated by TCRdb to about 2020). For context, the study as a whole: Two women and a few men aged 18 to 49 years were included in the cohort. Per donor, three plates each were used for CD4 naive and CD4 memory, two for CD8 naive, and one for CD8 memory. The study deeply sequenced blood TCR repertoires of roughly five healthy adults to estimate repertoire size and the extent of clonotype sharing between individuals. Libraries were prepared and TCR repertoires were sequenced by different laboratories using diverse techniques, in order to increase sequencing depth and limit assay-specific biases. Per donor, leukapheresis produced somewhere between about 0.9 and 9 billion PBMCs. The research as a whole found: Based on pairwise subsampling, the degree of clonotype sharing among donors was expected to be affected by sequencing depth. Across a handful of donors, 5% to 6% of naive CD4, roughly 3.4% of naive CD8, around 2.5% of memory CD4, and around 0.4% of memory CD8 clonotypes were shared. Clonotypes shared by all four sorted-subset donors showed higher generation probabilities than non-shared clonotypes. Because the study included only a small number of donors, the genetic and exposure-history diversity represented was limited. Even with the large sequencing depth, rarefaction of the sorted-subset datasets indicated that sequencing was incomplete. Sampling was restricted to blood, and TCR repertoires in tissues likely differ from the TCR repertoires found in blood. Naive subsets generally had larger estimated clonotype richness than memory subsets did.

TCR CDR3 regions were amplified from genomic DNA by multiplex PCR using the deep immunoSEQ assay. Genomic DNA extracted from each cell subset was distributed evenly over all wells of several immunoSEQ 96-well plates, and each plate served as one replicate. For sorted subsets, about 220 ng of genomic DNA, equivalent to 25,000 to 35,000 T cell genomes, went into each replicate PCR. The purified libraries were quantified using a Qubit 3.0 fluorometer, sized with a Bioanalyzer 2100, and then quantified again using the KAPA Library Quantification kit. Each immunoSEQ 96-well plate was sequenced on its own single-read 150-cycle Illumina NextSeq 550 flow cell. The authors' pipeline ran thus. Because the immunoSEQ output held only junctional sequences and lacked quality scores, the filtering could not match the filtering applied to full-length reads. Sequences were annotated with PyIR, a Python wrapper for IgBLAST v1.9, and V/J genes and CDR3 were assigned using IMGT germline references. Reads were filtered out if the reads had weak V/J assignments (E-value above 1e-6), no CDR3, stop codons, out-of-frame junctions, or ambiguous translated residues. V3J clonotypes were defined as sequences sharing an identical inferred V gene, J gene, and CDR3 amino acid sequence. The percentage overlap between two repertoires was calculated by dividing the number of shared unique clonotypes by the size of the smaller repertoire. Three approaches were used to assess repertoire richness: RTK rarefaction, the Chao1 estimator, and Recon v2.1 estimates of unobserved clonotypes. Generation probabilities for all TCRbeta clonotypes obtained by the gDNA method from a handful of donors were computed using OLGA. TCRdb took this table from immuneACCESS and kept in-frame rearrangements with V and J called. Such tables lack part of the clones; where checked against another copy, unresolved V genes explain under half of the gap, and the rest is unexplained. That table supplies the V and J calls and clone size; D and trimming were determined from the DNA. The sample table contains roughly 1,100,000 clones; only one count was recorded for 65% to 75% of them. The ten largest clonotypes hold approximately 1.5% of the sample.

This sequence was found in a young man in good health. Material for sequencing was memory CD4+ T cells sorted from blood. This specimen's cell subset or site label, per the study, means: CD45RA-negative fraction. This chain is built from TRBV6-1 and TRBJ2-5; D gene: possibly TRBD1, on 6 matching bases. The nucleotide sequence reads TGTGCCAGCAGTGAAGCTCTCCACACAGGGCAAGAGACCCAGTACTTC. Its product reads: CASSEALHTGQETQYF.